One sample yielded the 8 T cell receptor beta chains listed below, sequenced in a study of blood T cell repertoires in COVID-19. Sequencing was performed with immunoSEQ multiplex PCR; in TCRdb, only in-frame clones are kept and a portion is missing. The sample yields about 220,000 clones, around four fifths seen once. Sequenced sample: peripheral blood. These receptor sequences come from a woman in her 70s with COVID-19, enrolled during active disease.

This clone was observed once. V and J are TRBV28 and TRBJ2-1; D may be TRBD1 (6 bases). Germline loops: CDR1 MDHEN, CDR2 SYDVKM. V was shortened by 7 bases and J by 10 bases, with 29 bases between the two germline ends. CDR3 length: 17 residues. CDR3 protein: CASNSPLFSGTIREQFF. The CDR3, as DNA: TGTGCCAGCAATTCGCCTTTATTTTCCGGGACAATAAGAGAGCAGTTCTTC. The complete variable domain, with remaining parts taken from reference TRBV28 and TRBJ2-1, reads DVKVTQSSRYLVKRTGEKVFLECVQDMDHENMFWYRQDPGLGLRLIYFSYDVKMKEKGDIPEGYSVSREKKERFSLILESASTNQTSMYLCASNSPLFSGTIREQFFGPGTRLTVL.

V is TRBV4-2 and J is TRBJ2-2; D might be TRBD2 (7 bases). V was shortened by 1 base and J by 6 bases, with 15 bases between the two germline ends. The germline gives CDR1 LGHNA, CDR2 YNFKEQ. The CDR3 spans 16 residues. CDR3 sequence: CASSQGGGRPSGELFF. As DNA, the CDR3 is TGTGCCAGCAGCCAAGGGGGGGGCCGTCCTTCCGGGGAGCTGTTTTTT.

This chain joins TRBV19 and TRBJ2-5; D possibly corresponds to TRBD1 (6 bases). This CDR3 has 12 amino acids. Per the germline V gene, CDR1 is LNHDA and CDR2 is SQIVND (reference sequence). V was shortened by 5 bases and J by 5 bases, with 9 bases between the two germline ends. The CDR3 sequence: CASSEGEETQYF. CDR3 in DNA: TGTGCCAGTAGTGAGGGGGAGGAGACCCAGTACTTC.

This clone has just one count. The V gene is TRBV9, the J gene TRBJ2-7, with TRBD1 matching over 8 bases. Trimming at V came to 0 bases and at J to 1 base, leaving 3 bases not matched to a gene. CDR3 size: 15 residues. The germline gives CDR1 SGDLS, CDR2 YYNGEE. CDR3: CASSVEGTGSYEQYF. Here the CDR3 DNA reads TGTGCCAGCAGCGTAGAGGGGACAGGTTCCTACGAGCAGTACTTC.

The CDR3 bases are TGTGCCAGCAGCTTTCAGGGCTTGGGGGCCAACGTCCTGACTTTC. Its protein is CASSFQGLGANVLTF. The V and J genes are TRBV5-5 and TRBJ2-6, with D maybe TRBD1 (5 bases). From germline, CDR1 is SGHKS and CDR2 YYEKEE (reference sequence). With 2 bases removed from V and 4 bases from J, the gap between germline ends came to 10 bases. The CDR3 has 15 residues.

This chain uses TRBV5-4 with TRBJ1-2; D is unclear. V was clipped by 4 bases and J by 1 base, with 17 bases between them. CDR1 SGHNT and CDR2 YYREEE come from the germline V gene (reference sequence). The CDR3 totals 16 residues. This CDR3 reads CASSPWTEGLNYGYTF. CDR3 DNA sequence: TGTGCCAGCAGCCCGTGGACGGAGGGCCTTAACTATGGCTACACCTTC.

The gene calls are TRBV15 and TRBJ2-3; 8 bases are a match to TRBD2. The CDR3 runs 16 residues. The germline gives CDR1 LNHNV, CDR2 YYDKDF (reference sequence). Germline trimming cut 5 bases from V and 4 bases from J; bases unmatched to any gene: 11. CDR3 sequence (DNA): TGTGCCACCAGCTCCCCGGGAGGGCCTTTGGCAGATACGCAGTATTTT. Translation: CATSSPGGPLADTQYF.

The genes are TRBV11-3 and TRBJ1-1; D is unclear. The CDR3 has 13 residues. CDR1 is SGHNT and CDR2 is YENEEA in the germline V gene. The ends were cut back, 4 bases at V and 1 base at J, with 7 bases in the middle. The CDR3 DNA follows: TGTGCCAGCAGCTACGACACGAACACTGAAGCTTTCTTT. It encodes CASSYDTNTEAFF.